This T cell receptor beta chain emerged from a study of blood T cell repertoires in COVID-19 (dated by TCRdb to 2018 to 2021). About the investigation overall: The collaborator samples originated in the United States, Italy and Spain and spanned the acute and convalescent phases of COVID-19. Where available, HLA class I and class II types were taken from metadata supplied by the sample provider and were not determined by assay-based typing. The dataset comprised deeply sampled blood TCRbeta repertoires from subjects exposed to, actively infected with, or recovered from COVID-19. The repertoires were released in a freely available public database intended as a resource for research on the immune response to SARS-CoV-2. The samples were drawn from the first 160 participants of the ongoing ImmuneRACE study and from 1,200 or so subjects provided by 6 global collaborators. The material from the prospective study consisted of cDNA or gDNA derived from T cells, B-cell-depleted T cells, or PBMCs. The sample metadata nearly always contained a de-identified subject ID, COVID-19 status, age in years and sex.

To note about this clone: Its antigen is not yet known. Base qualities are not provided; no much larger clone lies one nucleotide away.

Findings and caveats that apply to the study as a whole: The amount of clinical and demographic metadata varied by source and participant and was provided uncurated.

TCRbeta CDR3 regions were amplified from genomic DNA using the immunoSEQ Assay, a bias-controlled multiplex PCR. As for how the authors treated the data: The number of nucleated cells in each sample was estimated by amplification of reference gene primers within the assay. To quantify the absolute abundance of each unique TCRbeta CDR3 rearrangement, sequence reads were collapsed and filtered. Productive Simpson clonality was computed per sample as the square root of Simpson's diversity index over productive rearrangements. TCRdb limited this immuneACCESS table to in-frame rearrangements with V and J called. A share of clones is missing; checked studies link under half to unresolved V genes, and the rest is unexplained. The V and J calls and the clone size are those of that table, but D and trimming were determined from the DNA. The sample has tens of thousands of clones on record, about 90% of them singletons. The ten largest clones add up to 4.5% to 7% of the sample.

The collaborating institutions used their own protocols to collect whole blood in K2EDTA tubes. For TCRbeta analysis, collaborator samples were shipped as frozen whole blood, as isolated PBMCs, or as DNA extracted from either sample type. This TCR came from a woman older than 75 with acute or convalescent COVID-19. The sequencing input was peripheral blood.

For the CDR3, the sequence is CASSLGQQPPGTQYF. The bases are TGTGCCAGCAGCTTGGGACAGCAGCCTCCAGGTACCCAGTACTTC. Recombination joined TRBV5-4 with TRBJ2-5, with a weak D call of TRBD1 (5 bases match). The germline V gene (reference sequence) supplies CDR1 SGHNT and CDR2 YYREEE. V is clipped by 0 bases and J by 8 bases, and the sequence between their germline boundaries is 17 bases long. From the cysteine up to the phenylalanine, the CDR3 has a length of 15 residues. Of all the DNA, just the CDR3 is kept, 45 bases in frame from base 1.